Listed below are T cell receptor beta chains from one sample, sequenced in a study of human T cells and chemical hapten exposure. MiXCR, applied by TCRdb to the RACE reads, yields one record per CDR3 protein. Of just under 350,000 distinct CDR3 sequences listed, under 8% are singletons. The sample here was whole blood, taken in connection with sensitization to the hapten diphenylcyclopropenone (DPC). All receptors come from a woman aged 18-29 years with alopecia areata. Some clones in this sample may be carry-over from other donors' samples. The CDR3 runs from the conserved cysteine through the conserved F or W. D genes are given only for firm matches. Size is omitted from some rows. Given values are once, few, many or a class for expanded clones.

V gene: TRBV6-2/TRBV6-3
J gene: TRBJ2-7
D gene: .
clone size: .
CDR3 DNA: TGTGCCAGCAGTTACCGGAACAACTCCTACGAGCAGTACTTC
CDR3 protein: CASSYRNNSYEQYF

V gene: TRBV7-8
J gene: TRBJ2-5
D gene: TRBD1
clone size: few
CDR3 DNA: TGTGCCAGCAGCTTAGAAGCCAGGGGGTACCAAGAGACCCAGTACTTC
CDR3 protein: CASSLEARGYQETQYF

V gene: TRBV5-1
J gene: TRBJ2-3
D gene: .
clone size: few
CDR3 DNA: TGCGCCAGCAGCGTTACGACAGCGACGGGGGTTACGCAGTATTTT
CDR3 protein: CASSVTTATGVTQYF

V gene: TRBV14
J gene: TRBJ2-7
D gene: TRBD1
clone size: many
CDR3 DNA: TGTGCCAGCAGCTCCCGACCGGACAGGTTTCCACCGCGGCAGTACTTC
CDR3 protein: CASSSRPDRFPPRQYF

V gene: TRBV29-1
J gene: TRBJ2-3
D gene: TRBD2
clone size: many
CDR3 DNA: TGCAGCGTTGAATTTGGGAGGGCGGGCACAGATACGCAGTATTTT
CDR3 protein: CSVEFGRAGTDTQYF

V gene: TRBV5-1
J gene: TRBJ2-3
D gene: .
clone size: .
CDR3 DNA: TGCGCCAGCAGCTTGTATGGCCAGACCACAGATACGCAGTATTTT
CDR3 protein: CASSLYGQTTDTQYF

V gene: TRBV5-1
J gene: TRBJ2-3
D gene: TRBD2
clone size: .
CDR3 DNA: TGCGCCAGCAGCTTGGGAACTAGCGGGGGGGCCCAAGATACGCAGTATTTT
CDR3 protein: CASSLGTSGGAQDTQYF

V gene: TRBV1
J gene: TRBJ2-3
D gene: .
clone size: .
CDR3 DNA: TGCACCAGCAGCCAAGATTATAGCGGGGGGGACACAGATACGCAGTATTTT
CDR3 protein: CTSSQDYSGGDTDTQYF

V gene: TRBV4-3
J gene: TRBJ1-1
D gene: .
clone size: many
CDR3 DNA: TGCGCCAGCAGCCAAGATCCGATTGGAGGGGCCACTGAAGCTTTCTTT
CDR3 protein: CASSQDPIGGATEAFF

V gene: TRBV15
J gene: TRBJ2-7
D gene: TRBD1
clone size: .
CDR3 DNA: TGTGCCACGTCCGACCAGGCTGGGACAGGATCCGCCGAGCAGTACTTC
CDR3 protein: CATSDQAGTGSAEQYF

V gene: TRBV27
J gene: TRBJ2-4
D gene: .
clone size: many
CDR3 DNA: TGTGCCAGCCGCACTATGGACGGACGCGGTGGACAGTACTTC
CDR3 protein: CASRTMDGRGGQYF

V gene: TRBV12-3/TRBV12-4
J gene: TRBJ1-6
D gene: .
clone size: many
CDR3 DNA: TGTGCCAGCAGCCCCGGACAAGGAAGTTCACCCCTCCACTTT
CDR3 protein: CASSPGQGSSPLHF

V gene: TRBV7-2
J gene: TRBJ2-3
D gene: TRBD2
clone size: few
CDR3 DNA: TGTGCCAGCAGCCGAGGAATGGGCGGGGGGGCGCTCGTAACAGATACGCAGTATTTT
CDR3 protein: CASSRGMGGGALVTDTQYF

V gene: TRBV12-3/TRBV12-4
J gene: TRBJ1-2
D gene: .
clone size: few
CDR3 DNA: TGTGCCAGCACCGAGCAGAACTATGGCTACACCTTC
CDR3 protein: CASTEQNYGYTF

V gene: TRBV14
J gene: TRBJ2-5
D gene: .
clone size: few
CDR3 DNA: TGTGCCAGCAGCCACTATCAACAAGAGACCCAGTACTTC
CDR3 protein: CASSHYQQETQYF

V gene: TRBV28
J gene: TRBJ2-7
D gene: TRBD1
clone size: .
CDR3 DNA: TGTGCCAGCAGTTTTCCGAGACAGGGAAACTACGAGCAGTACTTC
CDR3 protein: CASSFPRQGNYEQYF

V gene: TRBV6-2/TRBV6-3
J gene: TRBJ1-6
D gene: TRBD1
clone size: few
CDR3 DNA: TGTGCCAGCAGTTCCCCAACAGGGGGCTCTAATTCACCCCTCCACTTT
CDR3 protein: CASSSPTGGSNSPLHF

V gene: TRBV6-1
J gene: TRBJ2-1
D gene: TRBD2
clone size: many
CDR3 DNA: TGTGCCAGCAGTGAAAGTAGCGGGGGGACCTACAATGAGCAGTTCTTC
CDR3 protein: CASSESSGGTYNEQFF

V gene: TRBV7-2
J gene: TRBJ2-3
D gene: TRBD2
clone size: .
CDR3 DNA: TGTGCCAGCAGCCTATGGACTAGCGGGGGCCCTATAGGAGGGACAGATACGCAGTATTTT
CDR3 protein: CASSLWTSGGPIGGTDTQYF

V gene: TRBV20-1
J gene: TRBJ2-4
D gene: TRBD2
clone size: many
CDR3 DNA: TGCAGTGCTCACCCGACTAGCGGGGCCGTCCAAGCCAAAAACATTCAGTACTTC
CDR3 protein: CSAHPTSGAVQAKNIQYF

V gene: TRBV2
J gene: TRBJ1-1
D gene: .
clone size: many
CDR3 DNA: TGTGCCAGCAGTGTGGGGGGGCACACTGAAGCTTTCTTT
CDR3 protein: CASSVGGHTEAFF

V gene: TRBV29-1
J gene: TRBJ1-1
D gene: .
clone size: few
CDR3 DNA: TGCAGCGTTGTAGACAGCGCCTGGCTCACTGAAGCTTTCTTT
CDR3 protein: CSVVDSAWLTEAFF

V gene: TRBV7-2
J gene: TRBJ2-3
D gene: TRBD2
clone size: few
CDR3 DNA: TGTGCCAGCAGCTTAGATAGCGGGGGGGGCACAGATACGCAGTATTTT
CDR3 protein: CASSLDSGGGTDTQYF

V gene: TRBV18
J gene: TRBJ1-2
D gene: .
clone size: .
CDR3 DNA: TGTGCCAGCTCACGAGGACAGCTCTATGGCTACACCTTC
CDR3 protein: CASSRGQLYGYTF

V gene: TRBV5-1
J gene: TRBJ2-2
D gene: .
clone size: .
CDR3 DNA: TGCGCCAGCAGCTTGGCGAGGGCGATGGGGACCGGGGAGCTGTTTTTT
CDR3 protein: CASSLARAMGTGELFF

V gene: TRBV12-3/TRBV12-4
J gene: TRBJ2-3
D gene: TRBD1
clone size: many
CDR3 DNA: TGTGCCAGCAGTTCAGGGGGTTTATCAGATACGCAGTATTTT
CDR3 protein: CASSSGGLSDTQYF

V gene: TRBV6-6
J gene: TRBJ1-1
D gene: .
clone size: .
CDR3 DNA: TGTGCCAGCAGTTACCTACCCCCCGAGGGCACTGAAGCTTTCTTT
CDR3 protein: CASSYLPPEGTEAFF

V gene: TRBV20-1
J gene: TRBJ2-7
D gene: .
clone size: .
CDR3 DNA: TGCAGTGCCACATCCGGGGGGCGCTCCTACGAGCAGTACTTC
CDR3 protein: CSATSGGRSYEQYF

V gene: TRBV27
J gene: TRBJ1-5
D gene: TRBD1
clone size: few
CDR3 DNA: TGTGCCAGCACCGCGGACAGGTATAGTCAGCCCCAGCATTTT
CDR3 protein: CASTADRYSQPQHF

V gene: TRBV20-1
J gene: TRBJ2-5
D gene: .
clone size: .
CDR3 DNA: TGCAGTGCTGATCCCTCGGACGGACAAGAGACCCAGTACTTC
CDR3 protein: CSADPSDGQETQYF

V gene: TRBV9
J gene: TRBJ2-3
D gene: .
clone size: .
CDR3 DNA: TGTGCCAGCAGCGTAGGATTCGGGGGGCCCTCCGATACGCAGTATTTT
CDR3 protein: CASSVGFGGPSDTQYF

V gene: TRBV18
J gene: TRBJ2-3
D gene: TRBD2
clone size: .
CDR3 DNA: TGTGCCAGCTCACCGGCAACTAGCGGGGGCACAGATACGCAGTATTTT
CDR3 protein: CASSPATSGGTDTQYF

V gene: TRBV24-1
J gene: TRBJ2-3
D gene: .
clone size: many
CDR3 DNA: TGTGCCATCCGACTCCTACCCACAGATACGCAGTATTTT
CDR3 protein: CAIRLLPTDTQYF

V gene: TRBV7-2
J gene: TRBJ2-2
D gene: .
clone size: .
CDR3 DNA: TGTGCCAGCAGCTCCCCTCCAGGGGGGGCCAGGGAGACCGGGGAGCTGTTTTTT
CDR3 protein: CASSSPPGGARETGELFF

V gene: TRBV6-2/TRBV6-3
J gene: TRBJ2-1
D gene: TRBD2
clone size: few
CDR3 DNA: TGTGCCAGCAGTTATCGGGGGGGCTTCCACAATGAGCAGTTCTTC
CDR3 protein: CASSYRGGFHNEQFF

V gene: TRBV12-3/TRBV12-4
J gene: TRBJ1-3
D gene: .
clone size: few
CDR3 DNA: TGTGCCAGCAGAGATACCGGGAGCTCTGGAAACACCATATATTTT
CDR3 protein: CASRDTGSSGNTIYF

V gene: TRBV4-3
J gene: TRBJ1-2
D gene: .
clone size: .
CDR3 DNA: TGCGCCAGCAGCCAAGCGAACAGTTCCCCTAACTATGGCTACACCTTC
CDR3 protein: CASSQANSSPNYGYTF

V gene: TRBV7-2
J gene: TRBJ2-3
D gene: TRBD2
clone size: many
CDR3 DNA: TGTGCCAGCAGCTTAGCGCCACCGGGACTAGCGGGGGGGACCTCAGATACGCAGTATTTT
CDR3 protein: CASSLAPPGLAGGTSDTQYF

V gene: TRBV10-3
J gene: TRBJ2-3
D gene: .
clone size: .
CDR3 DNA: TGTGCCATCAGCGGGGGCCGCCCCACAGATACGCAGTATTTT
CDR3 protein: CAISGGRPTDTQYF

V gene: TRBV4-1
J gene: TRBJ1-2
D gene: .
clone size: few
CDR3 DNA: TGCGCCAGCAGCCAAGACGGGGGTAGGATCTATGGCTACACCTTC
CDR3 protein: CASSQDGGRIYGYTF

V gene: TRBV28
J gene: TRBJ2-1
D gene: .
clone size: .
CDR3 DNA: TGTGCCAGCCGCCCTATGAGGACGGAGCAGTTCTTC
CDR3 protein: CASRPMRTEQFF

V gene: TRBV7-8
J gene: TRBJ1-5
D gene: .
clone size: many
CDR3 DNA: TGTGCCAGCAGCTTCTCAGGGAGAGGCACAAATCAGCCCCAGCATTTT
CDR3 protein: CASSFSGRGTNQPQHF

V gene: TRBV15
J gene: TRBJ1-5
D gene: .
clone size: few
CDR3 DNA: TGTGCCACCAGCCCGGCGGGAAGTGGGAGCCAGCCCCAGCATTTT
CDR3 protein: CATSPAGSGSQPQHF

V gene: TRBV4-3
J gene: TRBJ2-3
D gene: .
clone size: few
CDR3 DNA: TGCGCCAGTTCCGGACAGAAAAACACAGATACGCAGTATTTT
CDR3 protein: CASSGQKNTDTQYF

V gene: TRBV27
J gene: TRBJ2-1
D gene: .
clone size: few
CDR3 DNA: TGTGCCAGCAGTTTCCGTAGAAGGAGTGAGCAGTTCTTC
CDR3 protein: CASSFRRRSEQFF

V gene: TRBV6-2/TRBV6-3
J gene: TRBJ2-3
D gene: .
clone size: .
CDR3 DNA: TGTGCCAGCAGCCCGAGAATCGGTACGCAGTATTTT
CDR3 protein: CASSPRIGTQYF

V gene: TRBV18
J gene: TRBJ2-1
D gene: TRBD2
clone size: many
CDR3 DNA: TGTGCCAGCTCAACTCAAATAGCGGGGGACAATGAGCAGTTCTTC
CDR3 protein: CASSTQIAGDNEQFF

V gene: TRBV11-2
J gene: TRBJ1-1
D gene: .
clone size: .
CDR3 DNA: TGTGCCAGCAGCTTAGTGCAGACCATGAACACTGAAGCTTTCTTT
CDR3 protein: CASSLVQTMNTEAFF

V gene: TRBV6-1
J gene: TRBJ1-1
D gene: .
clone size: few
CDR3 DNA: TGTGCCAGCAGTGAAAAGGGGTACACTGAAGCTTTCTTT
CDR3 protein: CASSEKGYTEAFF

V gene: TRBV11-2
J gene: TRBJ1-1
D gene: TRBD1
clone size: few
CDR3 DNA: TGTGCCAGCAGCCCACCCTCGACAGGGGCAGTTGAAGCTTTCTTT
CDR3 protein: CASSPPSTGAVEAFF

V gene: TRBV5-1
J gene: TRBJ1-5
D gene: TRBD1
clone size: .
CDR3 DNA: TGCGCCAGCAGCTTAGGGGACAGTGTCACTCAGCCCCAGCATTTT
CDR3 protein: CASSLGDSVTQPQHF

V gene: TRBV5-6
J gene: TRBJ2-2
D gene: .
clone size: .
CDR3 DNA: TGTGCCAGCAGCTTGGGTACTACCTACGGGGAGCTGTTTTTT
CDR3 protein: CASSLGTTYGELFF

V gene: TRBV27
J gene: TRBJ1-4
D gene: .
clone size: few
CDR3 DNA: TGTGCCACAAGGAATTCCATGAATGAAAATGAAAAACTGTTTTTT
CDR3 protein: CATRNSMNENEKLFF

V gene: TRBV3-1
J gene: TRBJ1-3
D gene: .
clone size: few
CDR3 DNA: TGTGCCAGCAGCGGGTTCTCTGGAAACACCATATATTTT
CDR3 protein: CASSGFSGNTIYF

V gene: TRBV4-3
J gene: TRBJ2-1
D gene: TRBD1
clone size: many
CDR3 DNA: TGCGCCAGCAGTTGGACAGGGTTAGGCAATGAGCAGTTCTTC
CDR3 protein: CASSWTGLGNEQFF

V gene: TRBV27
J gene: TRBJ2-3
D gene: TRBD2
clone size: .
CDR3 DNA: TGTGCCAGCAGCGACCCCTCGGGACTAGTCGCAGATACGCAGTATTTT
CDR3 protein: CASSDPSGLVADTQYF

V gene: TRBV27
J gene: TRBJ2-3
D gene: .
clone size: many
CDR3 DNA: TGTGCCAGCAGTTCGGGGAGCGGCACAGATACGCAGTATTTT
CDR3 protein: CASSSGSGTDTQYF

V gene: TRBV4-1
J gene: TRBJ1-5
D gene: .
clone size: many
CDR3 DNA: TGCGCCAGCAGCCAAGATTGGGGGCCAGATCAGCCCCAGCATTTT
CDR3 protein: CASSQDWGPDQPQHF

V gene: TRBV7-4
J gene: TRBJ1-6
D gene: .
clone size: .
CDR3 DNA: TGTGCCAGCCCCAGGCCGGTCCTACCGGTACCCCTCCACTTT
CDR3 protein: CASPRPVLPVPLHF

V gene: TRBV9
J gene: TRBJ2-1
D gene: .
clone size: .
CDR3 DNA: TGTGCCAGCAGCTTCACGGGGGACTCCTACAATGAGCAGTTCTTC
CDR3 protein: CASSFTGDSYNEQFF